This T cell receptor (beta chain) came from a study of CXCR3-negative and CXCR3-positive naive CD8 T cells. Subsets of CD8+ T cells were each sorted in triplicate at 270,000 or so cells apiece. This CDR3 spans 16 amino acids. Germline CDR1 and CDR2: SGHVS and FNYEAQ. The TRB cDNA libraries were prepared by 5' RACE with UMI labels. After re-calling the 5' RACE reads, TCRdb lists one entry per CDR3 protein, DNA absent. The sample table includes some 39,000 distinct CDR3 sequences. This receptor was identified in a human donor in good health. Some clones in this sample may be carry-over from other donors' samples. The rearrangement joins TRBV7-6 to TRBJ2-3; TCRdb proposes TRBD2, but this gene call is untestable without DNA. The sample comprised naive CXCR3- CD8+ T cells from blood. Subset meaning: CD45RO-CCR7+CD27+CD95- naive CD8+ T cells lacking CXCR3 (TNR3-). CDR3 sequence: CASSFPVTSPTDTQYF.